The source of this TCR beta chain is a study of molecular identifiers for immune sequencing clone quantification. Details on this clonotype: A read error may be the cause here, since a much bigger clone is one base away. Likely a read error: the CDR3 ends without its conserved phenylalanine or tryptophan.

Germline lookup yields CDR1 MNHEY and CDR2 SMNVEV (reference sequence). The CDR3 contains 14 residues. V was cut by 6 bases and J by 4 bases, with 13 bases left in between. TCRdb independently ran MiXCR on the PCR reads; one entry per CDR3 protein. The table lists approximately 590,000 distinct CDR3 sequences, around 25% of them singletons. The rearrangement uses TRBV27 and TRBJ1-5; D is uncertain. The sequence was collected from a human donor in good health. Some libraries in this study had Jurkat cell RNA spiked in. Input material: naive CD8+ T cells from blood, with Jurkat cell RNA spiked in. As to subset: FACS-sorted CD8+CD4-CCR7+CD45RA+ naive T cells. CDR3 amino acids: CASSGVSRNQPQHI. DNA for the CDR3: TGTGCCAGCAGCGGGGTTTCTAGGAATCAGCCCCAGCATATT.